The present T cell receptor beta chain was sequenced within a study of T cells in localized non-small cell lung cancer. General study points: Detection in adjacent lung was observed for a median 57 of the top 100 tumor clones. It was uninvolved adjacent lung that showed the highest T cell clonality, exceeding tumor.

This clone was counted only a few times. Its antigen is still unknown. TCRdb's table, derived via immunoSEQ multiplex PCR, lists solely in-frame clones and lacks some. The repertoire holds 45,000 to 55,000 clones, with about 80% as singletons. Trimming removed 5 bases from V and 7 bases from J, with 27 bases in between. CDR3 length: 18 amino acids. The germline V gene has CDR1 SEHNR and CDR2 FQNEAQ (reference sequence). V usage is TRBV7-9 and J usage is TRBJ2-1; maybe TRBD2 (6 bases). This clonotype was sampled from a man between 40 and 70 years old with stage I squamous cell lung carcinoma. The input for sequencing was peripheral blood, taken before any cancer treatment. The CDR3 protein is CASSPPWGGVGGFNEQFF. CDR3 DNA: TGTGCCAGCAGCCCTCCCTGGGGCGGGGTTGGTGGGTTTAATGAGCAGTTCTTC. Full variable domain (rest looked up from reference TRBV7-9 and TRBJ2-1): DTGVSQNPRHKITKRGQNVTFRCDPISEHNRLYWYRQTLGQGPEFLTYFQNEAQLEKSRLLSDRFSAERPKGSFSTLEIQRTEQGDSAMYLCASSPPWGGVGGFNEQFFGPGTRLTVL.